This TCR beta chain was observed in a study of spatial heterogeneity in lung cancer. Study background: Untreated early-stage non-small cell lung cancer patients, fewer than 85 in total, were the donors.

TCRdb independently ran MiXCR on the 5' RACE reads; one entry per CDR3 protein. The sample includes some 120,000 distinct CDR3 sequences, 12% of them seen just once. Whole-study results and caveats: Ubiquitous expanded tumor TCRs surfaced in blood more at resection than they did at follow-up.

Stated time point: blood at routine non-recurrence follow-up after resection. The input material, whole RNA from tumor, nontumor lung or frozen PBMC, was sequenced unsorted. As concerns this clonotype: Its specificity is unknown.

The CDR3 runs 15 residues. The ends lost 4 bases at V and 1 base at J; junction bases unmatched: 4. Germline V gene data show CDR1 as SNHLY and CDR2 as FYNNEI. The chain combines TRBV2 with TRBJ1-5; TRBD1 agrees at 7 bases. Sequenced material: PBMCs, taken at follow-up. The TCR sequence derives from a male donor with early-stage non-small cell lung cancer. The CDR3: CASSVSGQSNQPQHF. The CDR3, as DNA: TGTGCCAGCAGTGTATCGGGACAGAGCAATCAGCCCCAGCATTTT.